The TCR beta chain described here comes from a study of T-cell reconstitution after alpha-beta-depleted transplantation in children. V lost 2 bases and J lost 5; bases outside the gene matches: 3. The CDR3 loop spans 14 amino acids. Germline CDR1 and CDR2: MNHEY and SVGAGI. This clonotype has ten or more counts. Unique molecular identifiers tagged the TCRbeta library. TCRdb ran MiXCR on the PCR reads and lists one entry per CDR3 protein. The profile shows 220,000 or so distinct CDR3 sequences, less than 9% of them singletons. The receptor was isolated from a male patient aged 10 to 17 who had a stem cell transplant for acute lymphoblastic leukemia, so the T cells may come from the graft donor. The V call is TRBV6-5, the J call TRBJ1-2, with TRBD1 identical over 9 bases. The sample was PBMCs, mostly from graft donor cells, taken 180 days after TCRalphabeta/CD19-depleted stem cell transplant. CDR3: CASSYHGTGYGYTF. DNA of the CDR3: TGTGCCAGCAGTTACCACGGGACAGGGTATGGCTACACCTTC.